This TCR beta chain was identified in a study of cytomegalovirus exposure and HLA in healthy donors. In the study overall: Membership in the Caucasian-associated ancestry cluster was found for 81% of a few hundred genotyped donors. Regarding the study as a whole: The investigators catalogued about 170 TCR beta chains as cytomegalovirus-associated.

With regard to this clone: Its target is unknown.

The CDR3 covers 13 residues. With 1 base removed from V and 1 base from J, the gap between germline ends came to 5 bases. The germline gives CDR1 LNHDA, CDR2 SQIVND (reference sequence). Primers: 60 Vbeta forward and 13 Jbeta reverse. TCRdb's copy holds only in-frame clones and misses some; the assay was immunoSEQ multiplex PCR. The top ten hold approximately 4% of the sample, which has tens of thousands of clones, around four fifths seen once. The J gene is TRBJ2-7, the V gene TRBV19; D call uncertain. This sequence originates from a male donor in good health and CMV-seropositive. The sequencing sample was made of PBMCs. The CDR3 sequence is CASSIAESYEQYF. The DNA of the CDR3 is TGTGCCAGTAGTATAGCGGAGTCCTACGAGCAGTACTTC. Using reference TRBV19 and TRBJ2-7 for the parts outside the CDR3, the full variable domain is DGGITQSPKYLFRKEGQNVTLSCEQNLNHDAMYWYRQDPGQGLRLIYYSQIVNDFQKGDIAEGYSVSREKKESFPLTVTSAQKNPTAFYLCASSIAESYEQYFGPGTRLTVT.